The sequence of this T cell receptor beta chain was determined in a study of yellow fever vaccine responses in identical twins. Overall study findings and caveats: Reports say the vaccine T cell response in twins looked partly convergent and partly personalized.

Details on this clonotype: Its antigen remains unknown.

In TCRdb, the RT-PCR reads were re-called with MiXCR into one record per CDR3 protein. The profile shows over 2,000 distinct CDR3 sequences, about 77% of them singletons. CDR3 length: 13 amino acids. CDR1 SQVTM and CDR2 ANQGSEA come from the germline V gene. The V and J ends lost 1 base and 0 bases respectively, with 6 bases between them. The receptor comes from a woman under 30 who received the yellow fever vaccine. The sequencing here drew on T cells from blood (PBMCs), unsorted or a sorted subset (not recorded which), taken before or after yellow fever vaccination (not recorded which). V and J are TRBV29-1 and TRBJ1-2; D call uncertain. The CDR3 bases are TGCAGCGTTGAAGCAGAAGCTAACTATGGCTACACCTTC. This sequence encodes CSVEAEANYGYTF. Full variable domain (remainder filled in from reference TRBV29-1 and TRBJ1-2): SAVISQKPSRDICQRGTSLTIQCQVDSQVTMMFWYRQQPGQSLTLIATANQGSEATYESGFVIDKFPISRPNLTFSTLTVSNMSPEDSSIYLCSVEAEANYGYTFGSGTRLTVV.